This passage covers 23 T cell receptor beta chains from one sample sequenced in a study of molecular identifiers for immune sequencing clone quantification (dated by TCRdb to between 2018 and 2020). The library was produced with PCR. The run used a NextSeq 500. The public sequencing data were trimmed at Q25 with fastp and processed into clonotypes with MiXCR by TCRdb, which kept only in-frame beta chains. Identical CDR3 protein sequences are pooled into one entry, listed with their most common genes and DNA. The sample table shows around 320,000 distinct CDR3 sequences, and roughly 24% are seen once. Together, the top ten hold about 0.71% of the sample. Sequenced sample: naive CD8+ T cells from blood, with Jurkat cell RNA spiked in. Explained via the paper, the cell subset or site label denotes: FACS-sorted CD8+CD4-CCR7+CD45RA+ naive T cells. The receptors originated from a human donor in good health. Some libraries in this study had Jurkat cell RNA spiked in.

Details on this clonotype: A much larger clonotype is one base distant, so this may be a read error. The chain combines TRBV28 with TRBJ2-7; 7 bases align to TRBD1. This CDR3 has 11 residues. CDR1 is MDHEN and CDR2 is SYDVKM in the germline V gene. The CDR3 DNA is TGTGCCGGCAGTTTAGGGGGACAGACAAACTTC. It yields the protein CAGSLGGQTNF.

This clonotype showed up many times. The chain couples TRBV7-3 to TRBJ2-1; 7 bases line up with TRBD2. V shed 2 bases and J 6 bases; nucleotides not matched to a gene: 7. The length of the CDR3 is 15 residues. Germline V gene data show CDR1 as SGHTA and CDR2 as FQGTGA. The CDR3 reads CASSLSAGPSNEQFF. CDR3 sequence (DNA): TGTGCCAGCAGCTTATCAGCGGGACCCTCCAATGAGCAGTTCTTC. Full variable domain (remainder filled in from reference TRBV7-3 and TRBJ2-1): GAGVSQTPSNKVTEKGKYVELRCDPISGHTALYWYRQSLGQGPEFLIYFQGTGAADDSGLPNDRFFAVRPEGSVSTLKIQRTERGDSAVYLCASSLSAGPSNEQFFGPGTRLTVL.

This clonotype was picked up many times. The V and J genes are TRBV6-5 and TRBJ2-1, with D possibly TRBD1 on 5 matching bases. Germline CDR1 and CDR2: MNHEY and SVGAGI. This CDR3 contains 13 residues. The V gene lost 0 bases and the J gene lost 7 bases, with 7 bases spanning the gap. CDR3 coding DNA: TGTGCCAGCAGTTACTCGACAGATAATGAGCAGTTCTTC. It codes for CASSYSTDNEQFF.

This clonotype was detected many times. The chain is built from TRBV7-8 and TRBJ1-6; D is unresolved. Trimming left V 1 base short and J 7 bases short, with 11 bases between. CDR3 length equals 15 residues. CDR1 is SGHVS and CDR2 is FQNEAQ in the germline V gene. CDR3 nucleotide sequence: TGTGCCAGCAGCTTAGTACACACTGGGAATTCACCCCTCCACTTT. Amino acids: CASSLVHTGNSPLHF.

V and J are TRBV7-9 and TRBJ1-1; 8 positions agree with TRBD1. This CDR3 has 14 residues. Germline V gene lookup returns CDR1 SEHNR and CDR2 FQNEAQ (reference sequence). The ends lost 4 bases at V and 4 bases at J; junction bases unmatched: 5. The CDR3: CASSYGRGPTEAFF. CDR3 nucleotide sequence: TGTGCCAGCAGCTATGGCAGGGGGCCCACTGAAGCTTTCTTT.

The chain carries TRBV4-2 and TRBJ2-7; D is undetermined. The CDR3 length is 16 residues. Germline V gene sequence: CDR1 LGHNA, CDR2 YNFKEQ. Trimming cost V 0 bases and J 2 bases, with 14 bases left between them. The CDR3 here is CASSQEWAAVAYEQYF. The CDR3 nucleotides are TGTGCCAGCAGCCAAGAGTGGGCCGCCGTTGCCTACGAGCAGTACTTC.

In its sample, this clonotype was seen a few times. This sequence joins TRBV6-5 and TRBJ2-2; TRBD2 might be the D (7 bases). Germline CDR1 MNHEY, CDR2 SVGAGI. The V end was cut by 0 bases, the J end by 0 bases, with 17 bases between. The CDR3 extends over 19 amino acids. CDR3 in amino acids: CASSYSNPRGPSNTGELFF. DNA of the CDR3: TGTGCCAGCAGTTACTCGAATCCGCGGGGGCCCTCGAACACCGGGGAGCTGTTTTTT.

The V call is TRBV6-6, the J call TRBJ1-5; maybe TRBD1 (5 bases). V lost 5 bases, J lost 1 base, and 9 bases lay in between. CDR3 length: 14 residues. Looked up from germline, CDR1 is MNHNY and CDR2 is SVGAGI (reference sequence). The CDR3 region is CASSQGPSNQPQHF. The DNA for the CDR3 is TGTGCCAGCAGTCAGGGTCCCAGCAATCAGCCCCAGCATTTT.

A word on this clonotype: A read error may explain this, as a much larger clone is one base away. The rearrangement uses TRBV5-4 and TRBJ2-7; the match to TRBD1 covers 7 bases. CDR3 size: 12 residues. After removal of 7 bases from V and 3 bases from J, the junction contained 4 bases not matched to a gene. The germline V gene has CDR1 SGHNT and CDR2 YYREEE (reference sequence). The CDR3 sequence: CASCGDSYEQYF. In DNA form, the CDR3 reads TGTGCCAGCTGTGGGGACAGCTACGAGCAGTACTTC.

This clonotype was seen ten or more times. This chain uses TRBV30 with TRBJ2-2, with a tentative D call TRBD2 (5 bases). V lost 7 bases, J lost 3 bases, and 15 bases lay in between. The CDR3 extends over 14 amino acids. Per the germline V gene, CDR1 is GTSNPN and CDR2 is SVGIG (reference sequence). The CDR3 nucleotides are TGTGCCTCTGAAGGAACGGGATACACCGGGGAGCTGTTTTTT. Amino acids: CASEGTGYTGELFF.

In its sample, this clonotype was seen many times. CDR3 in DNA: TGTGCCAGCAGCTTGGGAGGACAGGTCCTGTACGAGCAGTACTTC. Its protein is CASSLGGQVLYEQYF. This chain connects TRBV5-6 to TRBJ2-7; TRBD1 matches at 7 bases. The junction had 7 bases not matched to a gene; V was cut back by 0 bases and J by 4 bases. The germline CDR1 and CDR2 sequences are SGHDT and YYEEEE. This CDR3 is built from 15 residues.

CDR3 bases: TGTGCCAGCAGCAGCGGACGTGGAGTAGCGAGCACAGATACGCAGTATTTT. Its protein is CASSSGRGVASTDTQYF. V usage is TRBV7-3 and J usage is TRBJ2-3, with D perhaps TRBD2 (5 bases). Germline CDR1 is SGHTA and CDR2 is FQGTGA. The CDR3 covers 17 residues. V was trimmed by 5 bases and J by 0 bases, leaving 18 bases between them.

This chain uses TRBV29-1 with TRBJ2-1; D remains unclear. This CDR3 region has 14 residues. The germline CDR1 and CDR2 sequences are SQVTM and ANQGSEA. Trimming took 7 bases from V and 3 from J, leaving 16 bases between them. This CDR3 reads CSADTISNYNEQFF. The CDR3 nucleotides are TGCAGCGCCGACACTATCTCGAACTACAATGAGCAGTTCTTC.

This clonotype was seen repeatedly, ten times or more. The CDR3, as DNA: TGTGCCAGCAGCTTAGTAACTAGGAACCTAGAGACCCAGTACTTC. It specifies CASSLVTRNLETQYF. This chain connects TRBV7-9 to TRBJ2-5; D might be TRBD2 (5 bases). There are 15 residues in the CDR3. CDR1 and CDR2 (germline): SEHNR, FQNEAQ (reference sequence). V was trimmed by 1 base and J by 4 bases, leaving 13 bases between them.

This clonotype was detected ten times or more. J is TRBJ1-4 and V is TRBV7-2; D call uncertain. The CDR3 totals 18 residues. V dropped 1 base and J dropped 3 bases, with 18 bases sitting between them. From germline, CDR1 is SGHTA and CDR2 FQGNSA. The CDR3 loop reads CASSLDPLSRVPNEKLFF. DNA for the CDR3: TGTGCCAGCAGCTTAGACCCCCTTAGCCGGGTTCCTAATGAAAAACTGTTTTTT.

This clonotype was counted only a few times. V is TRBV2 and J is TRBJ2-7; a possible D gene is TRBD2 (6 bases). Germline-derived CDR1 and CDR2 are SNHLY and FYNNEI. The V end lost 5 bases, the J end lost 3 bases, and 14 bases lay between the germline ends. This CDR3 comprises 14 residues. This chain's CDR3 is CASSRRARVYEQYF. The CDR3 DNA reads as TGTGCCAGCAGTCGGAGGGCCCGGGTCTACGAGCAGTACTTC.

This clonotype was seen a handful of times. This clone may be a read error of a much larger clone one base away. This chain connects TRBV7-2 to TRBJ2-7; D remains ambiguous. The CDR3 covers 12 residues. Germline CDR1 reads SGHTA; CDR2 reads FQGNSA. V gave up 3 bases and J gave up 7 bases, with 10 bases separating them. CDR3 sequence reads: CASSLTSAEQYF. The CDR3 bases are TGTGCCAGCAGCTTGACCTCTGCGGAGCAGTACTTC.

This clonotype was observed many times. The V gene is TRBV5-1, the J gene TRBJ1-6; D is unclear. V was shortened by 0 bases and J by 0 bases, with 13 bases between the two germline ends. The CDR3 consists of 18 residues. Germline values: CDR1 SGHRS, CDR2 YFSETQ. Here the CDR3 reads CASSLDGRFSSYNSPLHF. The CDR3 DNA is TGCGCCAGCAGCTTGGATGGCAGGTTTAGCTCCTATAATTCACCCCTCCACTTT.

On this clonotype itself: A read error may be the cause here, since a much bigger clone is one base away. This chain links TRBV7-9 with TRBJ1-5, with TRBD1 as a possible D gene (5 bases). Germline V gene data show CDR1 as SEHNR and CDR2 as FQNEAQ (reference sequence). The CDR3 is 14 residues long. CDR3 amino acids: CASSLVRGSQHQHF. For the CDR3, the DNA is TGTGCCAGCAGCTTAGTGCGGGGGAGTCAGCACCAGCATTTT.

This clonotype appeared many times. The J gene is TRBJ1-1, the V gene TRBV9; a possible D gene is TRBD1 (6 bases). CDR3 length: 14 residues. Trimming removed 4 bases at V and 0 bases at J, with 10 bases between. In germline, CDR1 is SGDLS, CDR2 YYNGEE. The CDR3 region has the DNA TGTGCCAGCAGCATCGGACAGTTGAACACTGAAGCTTTCTTT. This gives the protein CASSIGQLNTEAFF.

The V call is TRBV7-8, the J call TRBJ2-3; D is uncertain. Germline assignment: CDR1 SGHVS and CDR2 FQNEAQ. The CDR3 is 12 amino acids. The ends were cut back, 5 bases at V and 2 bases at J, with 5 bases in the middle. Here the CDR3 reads CASSDHTDTQYF. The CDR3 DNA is TGTGCCAGCAGCGACCACACAGATACGCAGTATTTT.

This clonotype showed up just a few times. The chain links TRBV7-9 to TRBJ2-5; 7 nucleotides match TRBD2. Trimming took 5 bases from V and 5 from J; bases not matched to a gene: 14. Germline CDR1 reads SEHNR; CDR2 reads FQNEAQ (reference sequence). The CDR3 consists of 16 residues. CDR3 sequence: CASSEGLGRVSETQYF. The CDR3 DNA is TGTGCCAGCAGCGAAGGACTAGGACGGGTTAGTGAGACCCAGTACTTC.

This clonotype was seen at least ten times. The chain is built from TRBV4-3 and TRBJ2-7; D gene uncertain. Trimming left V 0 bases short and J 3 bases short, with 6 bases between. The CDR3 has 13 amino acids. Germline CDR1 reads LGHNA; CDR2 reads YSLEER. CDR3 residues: CASSQDIGYEQYF. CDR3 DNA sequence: TGCGCCAGCAGCCAAGATATCGGCTACGAGCAGTACTTC.